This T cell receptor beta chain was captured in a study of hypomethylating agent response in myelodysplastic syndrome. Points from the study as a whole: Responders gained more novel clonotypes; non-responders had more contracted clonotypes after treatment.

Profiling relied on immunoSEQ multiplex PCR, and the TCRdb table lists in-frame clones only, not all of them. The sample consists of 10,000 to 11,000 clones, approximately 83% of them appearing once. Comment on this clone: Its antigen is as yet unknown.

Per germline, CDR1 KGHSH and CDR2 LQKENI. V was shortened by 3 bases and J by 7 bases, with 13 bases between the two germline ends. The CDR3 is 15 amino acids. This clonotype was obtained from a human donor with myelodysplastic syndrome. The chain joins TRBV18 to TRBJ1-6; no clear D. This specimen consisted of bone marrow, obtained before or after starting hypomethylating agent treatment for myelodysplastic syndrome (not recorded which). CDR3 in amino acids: CASSPERQMNSPLHF. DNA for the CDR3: TGTGCCAGCTCACCCGAGAGACAAATGAATTCACCCCTCCACTTT.